This T cell receptor (beta chain) derives from a study of control samples from healthy donors and cancer patients. Sequenced by immunoSEQ multiplex PCR; TCRdb stores in-frame clones only, minus some. In the table there are roughly 95,000 clones, just over 85% of which are singletons. Specimen: blood. This TCR was recovered from a man aged 25-45 years in good health.

The CDR3 nucleotides are TGTGCCAGCAGCTTAATTTCGTCAGCAGGTAAAGGGCTTTCCTACGAGCAGTACTTC. The encoded protein is CASSLISSAGKGLSYEQYF. The chain uses TRBV7-2 and TRBJ2-7; D is uncertain. The CDR3 covers 19 residues. Trimming took 2 bases from V and 1 from J, leaving 24 bases between them. Per germline, CDR1 SGHTA and CDR2 FQGNSA. Full variable domain (rest looked up from reference TRBV7-2 and TRBJ2-7): GAGVSQSPSNKVTEKGKDVELRCDPISGHTALYWYRQSLGQGLEFLIYFQGNSAPDKSGLPSDRFSAERTGGSVSTLTIQRTQQEDSAVYLCASSLISSAGKGLSYEQYFGPGTRLTVT.